Following are 27 T cell receptor beta chains from one sample sequenced in a study of T cell responses to AZD1222 COVID-19 vaccine. Assay used: immunoSEQ multiplex PCR; TCRdb lists only in-frame clones, some missing. The sample lists 90,000 to 120,000 clones; more than 75% were seen once. The sample in question was peripheral blood, obtained on day 0 of AZD1222 vaccination. The receptors originated from an adult in good health.

This sequence joins TRBV7-2 and TRBJ2-3; the match to TRBD2 covers 7 bases. Germline CDR1 and CDR2: SGHTA and FQGNSA. Trimming cost V 6 bases and J 2 bases; bases outside gene matches: 11. This CDR3 has 16 residues. DNA of the CDR3: TGTGCCAGCAGACGAGGGGCTAGCGGAAACACAGATACGCAGTATTTT. Translation: CASRRGASGNTDTQYF.

V is TRBV19 and J is TRBJ2-5, with D perhaps TRBD1 or TRBD2 (5 bases each). Germline V gene lookup returns CDR1 LNHDA and CDR2 SQIVND (reference sequence). This CDR3 spans 15 amino acids. Trimming took 5 bases from V and 4 from J, leaving 17 bases between them. CDR3 DNA sequence: TGTGCCAGTAGTGTAGGGACCCTGGGCGTAGAGACCCAGTACTTC. Amino acids: CASSVGTLGVETQYF.

This clone appeared a single time. The rearrangement uses TRBV6-6 and TRBJ1-2; D is uncertain. From germline, CDR1 is MNHNY and CDR2 SVGAGI (reference sequence). The V end lost 4 bases, the J end lost 2 bases, and 14 bases lay between the germline ends. This CDR3 spans 15 amino acids. The CDR3 DNA sequence: TGTGCCAGCAGTTTCCGAGCGGATTCCAACTATGGCTACACCTTC. Its translation: CASSFRADSNYGYTF.

The J gene is TRBJ2-3, the V gene TRBV7-3; D is perhaps TRBD2 (6 bases). V lost 3 bases and J 1 base, leaving 14 bases between the germline ends. The CDR3 has 16 residues. Germline V gene lookup returns CDR1 SGHTA and CDR2 FQGTGA. CDR3 sequence: CASSLGRGGRTDTQYF. In DNA, the CDR3 is TGTGCCAGCAGCTTGGGGCGGGGCGGGCGCACAGATACGCAGTATTTT.

This clone was seen once. The chain joins TRBV7-3 to TRBJ1-1, with D hard to call. CDR1 and CDR2 (germline): SGHTA, FQGTGA. V was trimmed by 0 bases and J by 3 bases, leaving 8 bases between them. CDR3 size: 14 residues. CDR3 amino acids: CASSLTPEDTEAFF. The CDR3 DNA reads TGTGCCAGCAGCTTAACCCCCGAGGACACTGAAGCTTTCTTT.

V gene TRBV18 combines with J gene TRBJ1-2; D gene unclear. CDR3 size: 12 residues. V lost 0 bases and J lost 8, with 7 bases in between. CDR1 and CDR2 (germline): KGHSH, LQKENI. The CDR3 protein is CASSPPALGYTF. In nucleotides, the CDR3 is TGTGCCAGCTCACCACCCGCGCTAGGCTACACCTTC.

The sample holds a few counts of this clone. The DNA for the CDR3 is TGTGCCAGCAGTCGGCAGGGGCGCGGGGGTGTGAGTGAAAAACTGTTTTTT. This gives the protein CASSRQGRGGVSEKLFF. The chain joins TRBV6-6 to TRBJ1-4, with D maybe TRBD1 (6 bases). This CDR3 comprises 17 residues. Trimming stripped 5 bases from V and 7 bases from J, with 23 bases between. Germline values: CDR1 MNHNY, CDR2 SVGAGI (reference sequence).

J is TRBJ2-7 and V is TRBV11-3; TRBD1 agrees at 7 bases. The ends lost 1 base at V and 7 bases at J; junction bases unmatched: 1. The CDR3 consists of 12 residues. Germline CDR1 and CDR2: SGHNT and YENEEA. Here the CDR3 DNA reads TGTGCCAGCAGCTTAGGACAGGGTGAGCAGTACTTC. Protein sequence: CASSLGQGEQYF.

The chain recombines TRBV15 with TRBJ1-2; D may be TRBD1 (6 bases). Trimming stripped 4 bases from V and 3 bases from J, with 15 bases between. CDR3 length: 15 amino acids. The V gene's germline CDR1 is LNHNV and CDR2 YYDKDF (reference sequence). CDR3 sequence: CATSKTGSSYYGYTF. Here the CDR3 DNA reads TGTGCCACCAGCAAGACAGGATCCAGCTACTATGGCTACACCTTC.

This chain links TRBV12-2 with TRBJ1-1. TRBV12-2 is tagged as a pseudogene. The CDR3 is made up of 15 amino acids. In nucleotides, the CDR3 is TGTGCAAGTCGCTTCCGGGGGGCAGGGTACACTGAAGCTTTCTTT. Encoded protein: CASRFRGAGYTEAFF.

The chain is built from TRBV6-5 and TRBJ1-1; TRBD1 is a possible D gene (6 bases). The CDR3 loop spans 13 amino acids. V was pared by 6 bases and J by 3 bases, with 11 bases between. In germline, CDR1 is MNHEY, CDR2 SVGAGI. The CDR3 here is CASSPRGYTEAFF. As DNA, the CDR3 is TGTGCCAGCAGCCCCAGGGGCTACACTGAAGCTTTCTTT.

The chain employs TRBV6-2 or TRBV6-3 and TRBJ2-2; D is ambiguous. Germline V lookup: CDR1 MNHEY, CDR2 SVGEGT. CDR3 length: 13 residues. V lost 3 bases and J lost 0, with 2 bases in between. In nucleotides, the CDR3 is TGTGCCAGCAGTTATACGAACACCGGGGAGCTGTTTTTT. It encodes CASSYTNTGELFF.

The chain links TRBV7-3 to TRBJ2-1; D gene unclear. Trimming took off 5 bases at V and 13 bases at J, with 18 bases between the two ends. CDR3 length: 13 residues. Looked up from germline, CDR1 is SGHTA and CDR2 is FQGTGA. In nucleotides, the CDR3 is TGTGCCAGCAGCCCCCAGTCGGCAGGAGTTCAGTTCTTC. Protein: CASSPQSAGVQFF.

The rearrangement uses TRBV12-3 or TRBV12-4 and TRBJ1-5; D not resolved. Trimming stripped 3 bases from V and 9 bases from J, with 9 bases between. The CDR3 runs to 12 residues. The CDR3 is CASSFPRAPQHF. CDR3 bases: TGTGCCAGCAGTTTCCCTAGGGCGCCCCAGCATTTT.

This clone occurred a few times. The rearrangement joins TRBV5-5 to TRBJ1-1, with D maybe TRBD1 (5 bases). The CDR3 length is 17 residues. The V end was cut by 1 base, the J end by 7 bases, with 23 bases between. Germline CDR1 SGHKS, CDR2 YYEKEE (reference sequence). The chain's CDR3 is CASSLNVWGEGLGEAFF. The CDR3 DNA follows: TGTGCCAGCAGCTTGAATGTTTGGGGGGAGGGTCTCGGTGAAGCTTTCTTT.

CDR3 sequence (DNA): TGTGCCAGCAGTTCCCCCCCGACAGGAGAGCAGTACTTC. It encodes CASSSPPTGEQYF. This rearrangement joins TRBV28 to TRBJ2-7, with a tentative D call TRBD1 (6 bases). The CDR3 loop spans 13 amino acids. From germline, CDR1 is MDHEN and CDR2 SYDVKM. With 4 bases removed from V and 7 bases from J, the gap between germline ends came to 14 bases.

CDR3 in DNA: TGCGCCAGCAGCCAAGAAGCCGACAGGGCGGTTGGCTACACCTTC. Amino acid sequence: CASSQEADRAVGYTF. The V and J genes are TRBV4-3 and TRBJ1-2; TRBD1 matches at 7 bases. V lost 0 bases to trimming and J lost 7 bases; unmatched junction nucleotides: 8. CDR3 length: 15 amino acids. The germline CDR1 and CDR2 sequences are LGHNA and YSLEER.

This rearrangement joins TRBV6-5 to TRBJ1-5; tentatively, D is TRBD1 (5 bases). The CDR3 is 16 residues long. Trimming cost V 1 base and J 0 bases, with 10 bases left between them. Germline CDR1 reads MNHEY; CDR2 reads SVGAGI. The CDR3 loop reads CASSYFRQPSNQPQHF. CDR3 nucleotides: TGTGCCAGCAGTTACTTTAGACAGCCTAGCAATCAGCCCCAGCATTTT.

This clone has a single count. The V and J genes are TRBV19 and TRBJ1-6, with a tentative D call TRBD1 (5 bases). Trimming removed 3 bases from V and 10 bases from J, with 13 bases in between. The length of the CDR3 is 14 residues. Germline V gene data show CDR1 as LNHDA and CDR2 as SQIVND (reference sequence). CDR3 region: CASSIPGWYSPLHF. CDR3 DNA: TGTGCCAGTAGTATCCCAGGGTGGTACTCACCCCTCCACTTT.

The J gene is TRBJ1-6, the V gene TRBV4-1, with TRBD1 identical over 11 bases. Germline CDR1 MGHRA, CDR2 YSYEKL. There are 15 residues in the CDR3. The ends lost 3 bases at V and 9 bases at J; junction bases unmatched: 4. DNA of the CDR3: TGCGCCAGCAGCCACGCGGGACAGGGGGGTTCACCCCTCCACTTT. This codes for CASSHAGQGGSPLHF.

The chain uses TRBV4-3 and TRBJ2-7, with 7 bases that match TRBD1. The CDR3 runs to 15 residues. Germline CDR1 is LGHNA and CDR2 is YSLEER. V was clipped by 1 base and J by 5 bases; unmatched bases: 8. In DNA form, the CDR3 reads TGCGCCAGCAGCCAAGTACCAGGGGGTCGGGACGAGCAGTACTTC. Amino acids: CASSQVPGGRDEQYF.

This chain connects TRBV7-8 to TRBJ2-7, with 8 bases that match TRBD2. Trimming at V came to 5 bases and at J to 5 bases, leaving 11 bases not matched to a gene. Per the germline V gene, CDR1 is SGHVS and CDR2 is FQNEAQ. The CDR3 length is 15 residues. The CDR3 region is CASSLRSGGSHEQYF. Here the CDR3 DNA reads TGTGCCAGCAGCCTAAGAAGCGGGGGAAGCCACGAGCAGTACTTC.

This clone was seen a few times. The V gene is TRBV19, the J gene TRBJ1-6; D is possibly TRBD1 (5 bases). The V end was cut by 8 bases, the J end by 7 bases, with 12 bases between. The CDR3 contains 13 residues. Germline V gives CDR1 LNHDA, CDR2 SQIVND (reference sequence). In DNA, the CDR3 is TGTGCCAGTTCTCAGGGAGAGAATTCACCCCTCCACTTT. It encodes CASSQGENSPLHF.

The chain uses TRBV7-6 and TRBJ2-3, with TRBD1 matching 7 bases. CDR3 length: 16 residues. With 5 bases clipped from V and 0 bases from J, the junction kept 8 bases outside the gene matches. Looked up from germline, CDR1 is SGHVS and CDR2 is FNYEAQ. The DNA for the CDR3 is TGTGCCAGCAGCAAACAGGGACAGTCTAGCACAGATACGCAGTATTTT. Encoded protein: CASSKQGQSSTDTQYF.

The chain links TRBV6-5 to TRBJ1-1; D is uncertain. CDR3 length equals 14 residues. Germline V gene data show CDR1 as MNHEY and CDR2 as SVGAGI. Trimming removed 7 bases at V and 4 bases at J, with 16 bases between. This CDR3 reads CASTLDPSLTEAFF. CDR3 nucleotides: TGTGCCAGCACCCTCGATCCTTCTCTCACTGAAGCTTTCTTT.

The chain links TRBV2 to TRBJ1-4, with D maybe TRBD1 (5 bases). Germline V gene data show CDR1 as SNHLY and CDR2 as FYNNEI. The CDR3 is 14 residues long. Trimming took off 4 bases at V and 3 bases at J, with 9 bases between the two ends. CDR3 residues: CASSVGRANEKLFF. CDR3 bases: TGTGCCAGCAGTGTGGGCAGGGCTAATGAAAAACTGTTTTTT.

In this sample, this clone turned up once. V gene TRBV6-2 or TRBV6-3 combines with J gene TRBJ2-1, with D hard to call. In germline, CDR1 is MNHEY, CDR2 SVGEGT. This CDR3 comprises 12 residues. V lost 5 bases, J lost 5 bases, and 7 bases lay in between. CDR3 amino acids: CASSRTNNEQFF. In DNA form, the CDR3 reads TGTGCCAGCAGTAGGACCAACAATGAGCAGTTCTTC.